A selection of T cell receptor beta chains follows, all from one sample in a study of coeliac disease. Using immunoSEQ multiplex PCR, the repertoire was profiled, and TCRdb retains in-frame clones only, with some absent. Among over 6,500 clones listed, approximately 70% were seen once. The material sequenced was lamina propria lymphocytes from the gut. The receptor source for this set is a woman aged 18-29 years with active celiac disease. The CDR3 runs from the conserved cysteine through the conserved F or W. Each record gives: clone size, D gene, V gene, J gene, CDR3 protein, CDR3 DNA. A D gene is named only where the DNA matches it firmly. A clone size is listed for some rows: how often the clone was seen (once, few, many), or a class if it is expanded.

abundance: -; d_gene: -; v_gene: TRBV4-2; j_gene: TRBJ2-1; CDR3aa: CASSQDPGDFYNEQFF; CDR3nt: TGTGCCAGCAGCCAAGATCCGGGGGATTTCTACAATGAGCAGTTCTTC
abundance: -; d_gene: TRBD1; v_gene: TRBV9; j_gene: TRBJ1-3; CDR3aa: CASSLRTGAGNTIYF; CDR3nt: TGTGCCAGCAGCCTACGGACAGGGGCAGGAAACACCATATATTTT
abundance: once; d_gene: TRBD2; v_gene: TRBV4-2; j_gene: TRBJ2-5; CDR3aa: CASSERGEQETQYF; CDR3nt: TGTGCCAGCAGTGAACGGGGGGAACAAGAGACCCAGTACTTC
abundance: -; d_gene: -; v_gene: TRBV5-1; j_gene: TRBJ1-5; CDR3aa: CASSLGGGPGNQPQHF; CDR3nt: TGCGCCAGCAGCTTGGGGGGGGGCCCCGGCAATCAGCCCCAGCATTTT
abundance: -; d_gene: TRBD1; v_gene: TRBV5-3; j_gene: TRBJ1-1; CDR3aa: CARSLIQGAGAEAFF; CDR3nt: TGTGCCAGAAGCCTTATACAGGGGGCCGGGGCTGAAGCTTTCTTT
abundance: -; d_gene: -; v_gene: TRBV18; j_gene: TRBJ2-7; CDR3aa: CASSPGGEESYEQYF; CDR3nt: TGTGCCAGCTCACCAGGCGGGGAGGAATCCTACGAGCAGTACTTC
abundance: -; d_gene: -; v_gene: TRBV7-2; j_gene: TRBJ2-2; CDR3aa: CASSLRTMDGGELFF; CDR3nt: TGTGCCAGCAGCTTGCGCACTATGGATGGCGGGGAGCTGTTTTTT
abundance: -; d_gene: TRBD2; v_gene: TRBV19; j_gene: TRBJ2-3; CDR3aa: CASSTSGIGTDTQYF; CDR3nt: TGTGCCAGTAGTACTAGCGGGATAGGCACAGATACGCAGTATTTT
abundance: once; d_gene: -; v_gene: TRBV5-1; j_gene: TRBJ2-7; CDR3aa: CASSEGGGEQYF; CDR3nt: TGCGCCAGCAGCGAGGGAGGGGGCGAGCAGTACTTC
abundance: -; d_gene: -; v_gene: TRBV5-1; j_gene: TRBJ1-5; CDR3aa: CASSLGTGINQPQHF; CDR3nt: TGCGCCAGCAGCTTGGGCACAGGGATCAATCAGCCCCAGCATTTT
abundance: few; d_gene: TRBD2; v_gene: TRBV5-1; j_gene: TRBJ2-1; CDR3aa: CASSLGLAGNNEQFF; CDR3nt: TGCGCCAGCAGTCTCGGACTAGCGGGTAACAATGAGCAGTTCTTC
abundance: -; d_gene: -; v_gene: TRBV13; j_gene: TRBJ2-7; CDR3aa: CASSPGGSYEQYF; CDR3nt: TGTGCCAGCAGCCCAGGGGGGTCCTACGAGCAGTACTTC
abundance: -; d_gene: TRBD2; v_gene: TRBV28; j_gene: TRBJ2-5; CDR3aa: CASGSAPSGYQETQYF; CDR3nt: TGTGCCAGCGGCTCAGCGCCTAGCGGGTACCAAGAGACCCAGTACTTC
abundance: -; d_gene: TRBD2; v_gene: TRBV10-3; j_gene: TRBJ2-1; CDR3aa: CAIRTSGGGEQFF; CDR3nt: TGTGCCATCCGGACTAGCGGGGGGGGTGAGCAGTTCTTC
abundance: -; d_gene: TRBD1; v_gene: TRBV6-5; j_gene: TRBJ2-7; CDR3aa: CASSSPGTGAYEQYF; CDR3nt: TGTGCCAGCTCAAGTCCCGGGACAGGAGCTTACGAGCAGTACTTC
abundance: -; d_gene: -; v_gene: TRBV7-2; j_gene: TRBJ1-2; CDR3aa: CASSLVYKRTADGYTF; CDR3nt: TGTGCCAGCAGCTTAGTTTATAAACGGACAGCAGATGGCTACACCTTC
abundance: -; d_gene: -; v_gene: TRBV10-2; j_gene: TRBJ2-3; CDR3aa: CASSYAGSGDTQYF; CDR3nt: TGCGCCAGCAGTTACGCCGGGAGCGGGGATACGCAGTATTTT
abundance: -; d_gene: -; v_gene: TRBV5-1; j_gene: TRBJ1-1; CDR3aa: CASSFSGLNTEAFF; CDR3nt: TGCGCCAGCAGCTTTTCAGGCTTGAACACTGAAGCTTTCTTT
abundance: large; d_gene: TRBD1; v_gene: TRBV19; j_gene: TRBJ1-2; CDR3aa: CASSPGTGMDYGYTF; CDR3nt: TGTGCCAGTAGTCCCGGGACAGGGATGGACTATGGCTACACCTTC
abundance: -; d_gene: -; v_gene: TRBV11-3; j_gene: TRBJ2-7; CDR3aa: CASSVTTGHPSHEQYF; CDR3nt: TGTGCCAGCAGCGTAACTACAGGGCATCCTTCCCACGAGCAGTACTTC
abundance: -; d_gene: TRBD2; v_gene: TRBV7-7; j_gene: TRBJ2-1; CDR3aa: CASSLSASGGDYNEQFF; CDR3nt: TGTGCCAGCAGCTTAAGCGCTAGCGGGGGTGATTACAATGAGCAGTTCTTC
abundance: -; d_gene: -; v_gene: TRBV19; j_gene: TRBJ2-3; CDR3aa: CASSPGYTDTQYF; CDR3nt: TGTGCCAGTAGTCCGGGTTACACAGATACGCAGTATTTT
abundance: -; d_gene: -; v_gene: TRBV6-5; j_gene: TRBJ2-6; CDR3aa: CASSRSSGANVLTF; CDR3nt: TGTGCCAGCAGCAGAAGCTCTGGGGCCAACGTCCTGACTTTC
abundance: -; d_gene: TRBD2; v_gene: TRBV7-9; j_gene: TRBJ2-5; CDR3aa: CASSPLGGGKTQYF; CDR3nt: TGTGCCAGCAGCCCCCTCGGGGGGGGGAAGACCCAGTACTTC
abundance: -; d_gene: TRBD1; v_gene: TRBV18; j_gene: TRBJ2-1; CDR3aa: CASSLRTGEVYNEQFF; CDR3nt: TGTGCCAGCTCATTACGGACAGGGGAGGTCTACAATGAGCAGTTCTTC
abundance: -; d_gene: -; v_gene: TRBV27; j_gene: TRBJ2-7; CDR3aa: CASSWGLKYPYEQYF; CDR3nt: TGTGCCAGCAGTTGGGGACTTAAATATCCCTACGAGCAGTACTTC
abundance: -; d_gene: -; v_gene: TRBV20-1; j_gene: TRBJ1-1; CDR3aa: CSAPGGAFF; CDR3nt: TGCAGTGCTCCCGGGGGGGCTTTCTTT
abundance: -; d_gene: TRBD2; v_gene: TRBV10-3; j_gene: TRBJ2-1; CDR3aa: CAISLAGDPQRNNEQFF; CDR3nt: TGTGCCATCAGCCTAGCGGGGGATCCTCAACGCAACAATGAGCAGTTCTTC
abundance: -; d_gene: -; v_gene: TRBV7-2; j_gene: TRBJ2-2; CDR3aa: CASSEQGTGELFF; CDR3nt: TGTGCCAGCAGCGAACAGGGTACCGGGGAGCTGTTTTTT
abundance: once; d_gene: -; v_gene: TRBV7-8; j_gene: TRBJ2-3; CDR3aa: CASSLMVNTDTQYF; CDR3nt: TGTGCCAGCAGCTTGATGGTGAACACGGATACGCAGTATTTT
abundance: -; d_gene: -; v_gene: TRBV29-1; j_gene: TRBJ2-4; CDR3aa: CSVEATRGHIQYF; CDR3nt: TGCAGCGTTGAAGCGACAAGGGGCCACATTCAGTACTTC
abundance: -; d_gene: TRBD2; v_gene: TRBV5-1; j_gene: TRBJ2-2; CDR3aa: CASTLGGGSNTGELFF; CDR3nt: TGCGCCAGCACCCTTGGTGGCGGGAGCAACACCGGGGAGCTGTTTTTT
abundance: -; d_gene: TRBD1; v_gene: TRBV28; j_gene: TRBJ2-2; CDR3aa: CASSSTGGLEYTGELFF; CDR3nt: TGTGCCAGCAGTTCCACAGGGGGCTTGGAATACACCGGGGAGCTGTTTTTT
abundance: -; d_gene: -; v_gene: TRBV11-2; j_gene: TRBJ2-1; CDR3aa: CASSFRQTYNEQFF; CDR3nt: TGTGCCAGCAGCTTTAGACAGACCTACAATGAGCAGTTCTTC
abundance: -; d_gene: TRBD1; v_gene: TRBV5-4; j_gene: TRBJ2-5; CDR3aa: CASSIDRGKTQYF; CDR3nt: TGTGCCAGCAGCATCGACAGGGGGAAGACCCAGTACTTC
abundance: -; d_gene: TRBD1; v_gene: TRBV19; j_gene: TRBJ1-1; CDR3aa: CASSALPHKQGGITEAFF; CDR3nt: TGTGCCAGTAGTGCTTTACCACACAAACAGGGGGGAATAACTGAAGCTTTCTTT
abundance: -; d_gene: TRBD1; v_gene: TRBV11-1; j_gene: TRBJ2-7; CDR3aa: CASSWGQGRLYEQYF; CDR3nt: TGTGCCAGCAGCTGGGGACAGGGTCGGTTATACGAGCAGTACTTC
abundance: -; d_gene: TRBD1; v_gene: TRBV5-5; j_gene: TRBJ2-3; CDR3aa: CASSSTGHTDTQYF; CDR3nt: TGTGCCAGCAGCTCGACAGGGCACACAGATACGCAGTATTTT
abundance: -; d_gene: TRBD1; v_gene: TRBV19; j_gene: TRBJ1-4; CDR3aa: CASISRRDSGEKLFF; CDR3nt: TGTGCCAGTATCTCCCGACGGGACAGCGGTGAAAAACTGTTTTTT
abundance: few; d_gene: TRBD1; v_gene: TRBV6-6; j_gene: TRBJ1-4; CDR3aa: CASSYTTGGAGEKLFF; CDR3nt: TGTGCCAGCAGTTACACGACAGGGGGCGCAGGGGAAAAACTGTTTTTT
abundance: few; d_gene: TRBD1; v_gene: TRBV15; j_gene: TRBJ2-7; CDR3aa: CATSRSLGQGHEQYF; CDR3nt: TGTGCCACCAGCAGAAGCCTTGGACAGGGCCACGAGCAGTACTTC
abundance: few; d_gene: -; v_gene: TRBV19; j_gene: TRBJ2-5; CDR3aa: CASTPGPGQGETQYF; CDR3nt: TGTGCCAGTACACCGGGCCCAGGGCAGGGGGAGACCCAGTACTTC
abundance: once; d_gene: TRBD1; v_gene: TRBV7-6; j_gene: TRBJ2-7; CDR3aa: CASSLRTGREQYF; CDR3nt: TGTGCCAGCAGCTTAAGGACAGGGCGGGAGCAGTACTTC
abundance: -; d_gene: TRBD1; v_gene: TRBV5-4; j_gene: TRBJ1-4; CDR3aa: CASSPDWGTGGEKLFF; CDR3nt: TGTGCCAGCAGCCCGGATTGGGGGACAGGGGGTGAAAAACTGTTTTTT
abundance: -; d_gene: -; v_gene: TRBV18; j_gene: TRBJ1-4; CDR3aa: CASSPQGSLGPTNEKLFF; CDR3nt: TGTGCCAGCTCACCACAGGGGTCGTTGGGTCCAACTAATGAAAAACTGTTTTTT
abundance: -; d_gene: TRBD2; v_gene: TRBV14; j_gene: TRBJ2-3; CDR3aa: CASSGRVSGTDTQYF; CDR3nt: TGTGCCAGCAGCGGCCGGGTTAGCGGGACAGATACGCAGTATTTT
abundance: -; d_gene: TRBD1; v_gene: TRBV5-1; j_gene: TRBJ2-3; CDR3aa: CASSWTGGTDTQYF; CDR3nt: TGCGCCAGCAGCTGGACAGGGGGCACAGATACGCAGTATTTT
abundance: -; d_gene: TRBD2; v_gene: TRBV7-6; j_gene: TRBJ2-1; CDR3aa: CASSLAFRKRECLYEQFF; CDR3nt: TGTGCCAGCAGCTTGGCTTTTCGCAAGCGGGAGTGTCTCTATGAGCAGTTCTTC
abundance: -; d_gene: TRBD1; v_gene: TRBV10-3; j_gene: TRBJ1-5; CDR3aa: CAISNGQGAQPQHF; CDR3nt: TGTGCCATCAGTAACGGACAGGGGGCTCAGCCCCAGCATTTT
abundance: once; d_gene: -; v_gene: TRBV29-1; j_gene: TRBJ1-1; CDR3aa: CSVPSELAGREAFF; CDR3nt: TGCAGCGTTCCTTCAGAACTGGCCGGGAGAGAAGCTTTCTTT
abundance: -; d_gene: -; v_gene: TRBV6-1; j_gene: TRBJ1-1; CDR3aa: CASSDGTFYTEAFF; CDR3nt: TGTGCCAGCAGTGATGGGACATTTTACACTGAAGCTTTCTTT
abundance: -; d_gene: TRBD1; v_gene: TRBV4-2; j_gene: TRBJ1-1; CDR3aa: CASSQESLRQGYTEAFF; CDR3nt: TGTGCCAGCAGCCAAGAATCCCTCCGACAGGGCTACACTGAAGCTTTCTTT